This TCR beta chain was sequenced during a study of graft-versus-host responses after intestinal transplantation. Time point noted: postoperative day 105 after intestinal transplantation (dayNNNN = postoperative day). Intraepithelial and lamina propria lymphocytes were isolated from graft specimens. Turning to this clone: The target antigen is unknown.

Assay used: immunoSEQ multiplex PCR; TCRdb lists only in-frame clones, some missing. The repertoire holds several thousand clones, about 75% seen once, with 7.2% in the top ten. Germline assignment: CDR1 GTSNPN and CDR2 SVGIG (reference sequence). V trimming: 1 base; J trimming: 7 bases; junction bases outside the gene matches: 0. This CDR3 contains 12 residues. Findings and limits, study-wide: Recipient-marrow GvH clones were detected, some having first appeared in ileum or blood.

Here the sequenced sample was ileum tissue, taken 105 days after intestinal transplantation. The clonotype comes from a human patient who received an intestinal transplant, so some T cells may come from the graft donor. The chain couples TRBV30 to TRBJ1-5, with 8 bases aligning to TRBD1. The DNA for the CDR3 is TGTGCCTGGAGTGGACAGGGGCAGCCCCAGCATTTT. Protein: CAWSGQGQPQHF. Together with reference TRBV30 and TRBJ1-5, the CDR3 gives the full variable domain: SQTIHQWPATLVQPVGSPLSLECTVEGTSNPNLYWYRQAAGRGLQLLFYSVGIGQISSEVPQNLSASRPQDRQFILSSKKLLLSDSGFYLCAWSGQGQPQHFGDGTRLSIL.